What follows are 22 T cell receptor beta chains derived from one specimen sequenced in a study of OX40 agonist ivuxolimab in advanced cancers. Sequenced by immunoSEQ multiplex PCR; TCRdb stores in-frame clones only, minus some. The repertoire holds 50,000 to 70,000 clones, with 84% as singletons. The specimen was CD4+ or CD8+ T cells sorted from blood, collected in a trial of the OX40 agonist ivuxolimab. The source of these receptors is an adult with an advanced solid tumor such as melanoma, head and neck, liver or kidney cancer.

The chain couples TRBV11-2 to TRBJ1-1, with D possibly being TRBD1 (6 bases). CDR3 length: 14 amino acids. Between the trimmed V and J ends, which lost 5 bases and 4 bases, there was a span of 14 bases. CDR1 and CDR2 (germline): SGHAT, FQNNGV. The CDR3: CASSIDRGPTEAFF. CDR3 nucleotide sequence: TGTGCCAGCAGCATCGATCGGGGGCCCACTGAAGCTTTCTTT. The whole variable domain, filled in from reference TRBV11-2 and TRBJ1-1, reads EAGVAQSPRYKIIEKRQSVAFWCNPISGHATLYWYQQILGQGPKLLIQFQNNGVVDDSQLPKDRFSAERLKGVDSTLKIQPAKLEDSAVYLCASSIDRGPTEAFFGQGTRLTVV.

The rearrangement uses TRBV6-5 and TRBJ2-7, with TRBD2 matching 9 bases. CDR1 and CDR2 from the germline V gene are MNHEY and SVGAGI. V trimming: 0 bases; J trimming: 6 bases; junction bases outside the gene matches: 9. The CDR3 is 16 amino acids. The DNA of the CDR3 is TGTGCCAGCAGTTACTCGAGGGCTAGGCGGGAGGGCGAGCAGTACTTC. Residues: CASSYSRARREGEQYF.

V usage is TRBV7-2 and J usage is TRBJ1-3; D is unresolved. Germline V gene sequence: CDR1 SGHTA, CDR2 FQGNSA. V was cut by 1 base and J by 4 bases, with 5 bases left in between. The CDR3 is 13 amino acids. CDR3 coding DNA: TGTGCCAGCAGCTTAGATCCCGGAAACACCATATATTTT. Translated, it gives CASSLDPGNTIYF.

The chain employs TRBV25-1 and TRBJ1-1; D may be TRBD1 (5 bases). The CDR3 consists of 12 residues. V lost 10 bases and J 6 bases, leaving 15 bases between the germline ends. CDR1 is MGHDK, CDR2 SYGVNS, per germline. The CDR3 DNA follows: TGTGCCACCCGAGGGGTCGATCCTGAAGCTTTCTTT. It encodes CATRGVDPEAFF.

The CDR3 region has the DNA TGTGCCAGCAGAGGGACGGGGACGGAAGATACGCAGTATTTT. This sequence encodes CASRGTGTEDTQYF. This chain connects TRBV4-2 to TRBJ2-3, with D perhaps TRBD1 or TRBD2 (5 bases each). The CDR3 is 14 residues long. V dropped 6 bases and J dropped 5 bases, with 15 bases sitting between them. Germline CDR1 reads LGHNA; CDR2 reads YNFKEQ.

The rearrangement joins TRBV6-5 to TRBJ1-4; TRBD1 is a possible D gene (6 bases). This CDR3 has 15 amino acids. The V gene lost 9 bases and the J gene lost 5 bases, with 19 bases spanning the gap. Germline CDR1 reads MNHEY; CDR2 reads SVGAGI. CDR3 in DNA: TGTGCCAGTGACTTAACAGGGAATTCAAATGAAAAACTGTTTTTT. It translates to CASDLTGNSNEKLFF.

The chain uses TRBV4-1 and TRBJ2-2; 7 bases are a match to TRBD2. CDR3 size: 15 residues. The germline CDR1 and CDR2 sequences are MGHRA and YSYEKL. With V trimmed by 3 bases and J by 4 bases, 5 bases remained unmatched. In nucleotides, the CDR3 is TGCGCCAGCAGCCAGGGGGACTATGCCACCGGGGAGCTGTTTTTT. Translating it yields CASSQGDYATGELFF.

This sequence joins TRBV6-1 and TRBJ2-3, with D maybe TRBD2 (6 bases). Germline V gene sequence: CDR1 MNHNS, CDR2 SASEGT. The CDR3 spans 14 residues. V dropped 3 bases and J dropped 5 bases, with 12 bases sitting between them. In DNA form, the CDR3 reads TGTGCCAGCAGTGACGGAGGGCCCGTAGATACGCAGTATTTT. It yields the protein CASSDGGPVDTQYF.

The chain joins TRBV9 to TRBJ1-2; 7 nucleotides match TRBD1. V trimming: 3 bases; J trimming: 1 base; junction bases outside the gene matches: 6. This CDR3 region has 15 residues. CDR1 is SGDLS, CDR2 YYNGEE, per germline. CDR3 nucleotides: TGTGCCAGCAGCGGGTACAGGGGCCGTAACTATGGCTACACCTTC. Translated, it gives CASSGYRGRNYGYTF.

In DNA, the CDR3 is TGTGCCAGCAGAGAGACTAGCGGGAGTTACGAGCAGTACTTC. The encoded protein is CASRETSGSYEQYF. The V call is TRBV2, the J call TRBJ2-7, with 12 bases matching TRBD2. This CDR3 has 14 amino acids. The germline V gene has CDR1 SNHLY and CDR2 FYNNEI. After removal of 6 bases from V and 4 bases from J, the junction contained 4 bases not matched to a gene.

This clone was seen just once. The J gene is TRBJ1-1, the V gene TRBV2; D may be TRBD1 (6 bases). The CDR3 sequence is 14 residues long. Looked up from germline, CDR1 is SNHLY and CDR2 is FYNNEI. With 5 bases removed from V and 7 bases from J, the gap between germline ends came to 17 bases. The CDR3: CASSPVGAFGEAFF. The CDR3 coding sequence is TGTGCCAGCAGTCCCGTGGGGGCTTTTGGTGAAGCTTTCTTT.

This chain joins TRBV7-9 and TRBJ1-2, with D tentatively TRBD1 (6 bases). Germline V gene data show CDR1 as SEHNR and CDR2 as FQNEAQ (reference sequence). This CDR3 is 14 amino acids long. V shed 3 bases and J shed 5 bases, with 13 bases lying between them. The CDR3 is CASSFLGAGYGYTF. CDR3 sequence (DNA): TGTGCCAGCAGCTTTTTGGGGGCCGGGTATGGCTACACCTTC.

The rearrangement joins TRBV18 to TRBJ1-5; weak D call: TRBD1 (5 bases). This CDR3 has 15 residues. The V gene lost 0 bases and the J gene lost 3 bases, with 9 bases spanning the gap. The germline V gene encodes CDR1 KGHSH and CDR2 LQKENI. CDR3 sequence: CASSPPGVFNQPQHF. DNA for the CDR3: TGTGCCAGCTCACCACCGGGGGTATTCAATCAGCCCCAGCATTTT. Together with reference TRBV18 and TRBJ1-5, the CDR3 gives the full variable domain: NAGVMQNPRHLVRRRGQEARLRCSPMKGHSHVYWYRQLPEEGLKFMVYLQKENIIDESGMPKERFSAEFPKEGPSILRIQQVVRGDSAAYFCASSPPGVFNQPQHFGDGTRLSIL.

The chain combines TRBV19 with TRBJ2-5; D assignment may be TRBD1 or TRBD2 (6 bases each). The CDR3 covers 14 residues. V was cut by 10 bases and J by 1 base, with 16 bases left in between. The V gene's germline CDR1 is LNHDA and CDR2 SQIVND (reference sequence). In DNA form, the CDR3 reads TGTGCCACCGGGATACAGGGACTCCAAGAGACCCAGTACTTC. Its protein is CATGIQGLQETQYF.

The V and J genes are TRBV5-1 and TRBJ2-3, with D unclear. The V end lost 0 bases, the J end lost 0 bases, and 8 bases lay between the germline ends. This CDR3 is built from 15 residues. Germline loops: CDR1 SGHRS, CDR2 YFSETQ. CDR3 loop: CASSLDRPSTDTQYF. The CDR3 DNA follows: TGCGCCAGCAGCTTGGACAGACCTAGCACAGATACGCAGTATTTT.

V usage is TRBV7-3 and J usage is TRBJ1-2; a possible D gene is TRBD1 (5 bases). V was shortened by 4 bases and J by 8 bases, with 17 bases between the two germline ends. This CDR3 has 14 residues. Germline assignment: CDR1 SGHTA and CDR2 FQGTGA. The CDR3 sequence is CASSSGTLSGGYTF. CDR3 coding DNA: TGTGCCAGCAGCTCAGGGACTTTATCTGGAGGCTACACCTTC.

A remark on this clone: Other DNA variants within this sample encode the same CDR3. The chain recombines TRBV6-5 with TRBJ2-7, with 11 bases aligning to TRBD2. V was pared by 5 bases and J by 3 bases, with 0 bases of the junction left unmatched. The CDR3 covers 13 residues. Germline V gene lookup returns CDR1 MNHEY and CDR2 SVGAGI. In nucleotides, the CDR3 is TGTGCCAGCAGTCTAGCGGGGGGCTACGAGCAGTACTTC. Protein product: CASSLAGGYEQYF.

This sequence joins TRBV7-8 and TRBJ2-5, with TRBD2 matching 9 bases. The CDR3 spans 17 residues. The V gene's germline CDR1 is SGHVS and CDR2 FQNEAQ. V lost 5 bases and J lost 1; bases outside the gene matches: 11. Here the CDR3 DNA reads TGTGCCAGCAGCCCCTTTGGCCTAGCGGGGTTCCAAGAGACCCAGTACTTC. Encoded protein: CASSPFGLAGFQETQYF.

V and J are TRBV6-5 and TRBJ1-1, with D unresolved. The CDR3 has 12 amino acids. The germline V and J ends were trimmed by 5 bases and 1 base, with 5 bases remaining between them. Germline CDR1 MNHEY, CDR2 SVGAGI. The DNA for the CDR3 is TGTGCCAGCAGTCGACCGAACACTGAAGCTTTCTTT. Translating gives CASSRPNTEAFF.

The chain recombines TRBV5-6 with TRBJ1-5; 7 nucleotides line up with TRBD1. Germline trimming cut 6 bases from V and 1 base from J; bases unmatched to any gene: 10. CDR1 is SGHDT, CDR2 YYEEEE, per germline. The CDR3 sequence is 16 residues long. The CDR3 loop is CASKKQGRGSNQPQHF. The CDR3 coding sequence is TGTGCCAGCAAAAAACAGGGGCGGGGGAGCAATCAGCCCCAGCATTTT.

The genes are TRBV6-1 and TRBJ1-3; perhaps TRBD1 as D (6 bases). V dropped 10 bases and J dropped 4 bases, with 20 bases sitting between them. Germline CDR1 reads MNHNS; CDR2 reads SASEGT. This CDR3 has 15 residues. As DNA, the CDR3 is TGTGCCACCACGGGGGGCAGTCTTGTAGGAAACACCATATATTTT. It codes for CATTGGSLVGNTIYF.

The chain employs TRBV30 and TRBJ2-1, with TRBD2 matching 7 bases. V trimming: 5 bases; J trimming: 5 bases; junction bases outside the gene matches: 3. Germline V gives CDR1 GTSNPN, CDR2 SVGIG (reference sequence). The CDR3 extends over 12 amino acids. The CDR3 spells CAWRDYHNEQFF. CDR3 in DNA: TGTGCCTGGCGGGACTACCACAATGAGCAGTTCTTC.